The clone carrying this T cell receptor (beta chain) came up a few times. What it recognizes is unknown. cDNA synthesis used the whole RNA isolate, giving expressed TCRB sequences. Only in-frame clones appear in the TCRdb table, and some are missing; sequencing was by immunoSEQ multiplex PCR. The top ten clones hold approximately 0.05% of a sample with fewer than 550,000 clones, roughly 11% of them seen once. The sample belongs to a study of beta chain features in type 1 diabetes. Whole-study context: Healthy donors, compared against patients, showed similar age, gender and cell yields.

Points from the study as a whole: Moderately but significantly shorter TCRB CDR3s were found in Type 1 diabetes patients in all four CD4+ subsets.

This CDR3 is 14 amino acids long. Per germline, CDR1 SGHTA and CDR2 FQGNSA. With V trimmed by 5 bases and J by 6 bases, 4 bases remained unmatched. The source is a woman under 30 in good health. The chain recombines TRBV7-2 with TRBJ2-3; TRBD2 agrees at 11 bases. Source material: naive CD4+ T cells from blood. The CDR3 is CASSTRLAGDTQYF. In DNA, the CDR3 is TGTGCCAGCAGCACCCGACTAGCGGGGGATACGCAGTATTTT. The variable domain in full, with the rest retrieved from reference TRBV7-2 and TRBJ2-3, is GAGVSQSPSNKVTEKGKDVELRCDPISGHTALYWYRQSLGQGLEFLIYFQGNSAPDKSGLPSDRFSAERTGGSVSTLTIQRTQQEDSAVYLCASSTRLAGDTQYFGPGTRLTVL.